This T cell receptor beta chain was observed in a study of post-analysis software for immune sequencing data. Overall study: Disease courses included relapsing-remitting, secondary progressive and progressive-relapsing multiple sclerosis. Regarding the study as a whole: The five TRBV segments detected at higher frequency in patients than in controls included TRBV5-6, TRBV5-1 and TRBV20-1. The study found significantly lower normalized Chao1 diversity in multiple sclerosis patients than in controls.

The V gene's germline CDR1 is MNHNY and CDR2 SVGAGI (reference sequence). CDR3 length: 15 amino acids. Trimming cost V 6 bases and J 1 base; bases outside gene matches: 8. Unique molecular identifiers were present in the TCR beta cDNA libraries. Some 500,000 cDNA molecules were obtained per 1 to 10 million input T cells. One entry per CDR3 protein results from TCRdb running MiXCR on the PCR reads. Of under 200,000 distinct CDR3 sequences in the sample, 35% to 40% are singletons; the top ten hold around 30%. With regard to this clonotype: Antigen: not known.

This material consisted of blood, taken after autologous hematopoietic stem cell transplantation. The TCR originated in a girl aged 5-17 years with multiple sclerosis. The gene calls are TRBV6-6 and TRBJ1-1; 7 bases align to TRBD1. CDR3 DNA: TGTGCCAGCAGAGTCCCGGGACAGCAGAACACTGAAGCTTTCTTT. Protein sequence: CASRVPGQQNTEAFF.